This TCR beta chain was captured in a study of blood T cell repertoires in COVID-19. Profiled with immunoSEQ multiplex PCR; TCRdb holds only in-frame clones, not every one. The table has about 40,000 clones, roughly 85% seen once; the top ten hold about 4%. CDR1 and CDR2 from the germline V gene are GTSNPN and SVGIG (reference sequence). Trimming stripped 5 bases from V and 4 bases from J, with 18 bases between. This CDR3 contains 15 residues. This sequence joins TRBV30 and TRBJ2-1; the D gene is possibly TRBD2 (6 bases). This clonotype was obtained from a woman between 65 and 79 years old with acute or convalescent COVID-19. Sequencing input: peripheral blood. Here the CDR3 reads CAWGGGVAPYNEQFF. CDR3 in DNA: TGTGCCTGGGGTGGAGGGGTAGCGCCGTACAATGAGCAGTTCTTC.